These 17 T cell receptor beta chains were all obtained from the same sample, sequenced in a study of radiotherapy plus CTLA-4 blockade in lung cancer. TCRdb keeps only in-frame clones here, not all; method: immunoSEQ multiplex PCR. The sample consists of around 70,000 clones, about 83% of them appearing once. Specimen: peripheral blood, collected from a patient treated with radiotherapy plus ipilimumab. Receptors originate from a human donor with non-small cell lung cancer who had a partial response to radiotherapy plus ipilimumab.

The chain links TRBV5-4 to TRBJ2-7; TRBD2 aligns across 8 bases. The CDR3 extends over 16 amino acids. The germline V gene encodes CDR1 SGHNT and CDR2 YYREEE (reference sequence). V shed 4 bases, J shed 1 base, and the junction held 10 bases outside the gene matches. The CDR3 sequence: CASSLGVSGISYEQYF. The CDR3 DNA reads TGTGCCAGCAGCCTCGGTGTTAGCGGGATTTCCTACGAGCAGTACTTC. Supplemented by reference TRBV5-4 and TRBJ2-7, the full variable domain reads ETGVTQSPTHLIKTRGQQVTLRCSSQSGHNTVSWYQQALGQGPQFIFQYYREEENGRGNFPPRFSGLQFPNYSSELNVNALELDDSALYLCASSLGVSGISYEQYFGPGTRLTVT.

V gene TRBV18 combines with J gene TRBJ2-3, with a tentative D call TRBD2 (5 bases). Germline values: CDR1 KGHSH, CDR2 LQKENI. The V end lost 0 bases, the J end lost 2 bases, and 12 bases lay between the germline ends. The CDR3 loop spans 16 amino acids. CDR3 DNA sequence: TGTGCCAGCTCACCACCCAGTACGCGGGCCACAGATACGCAGTATTTT. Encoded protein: CASSPPSTRATDTQYF.

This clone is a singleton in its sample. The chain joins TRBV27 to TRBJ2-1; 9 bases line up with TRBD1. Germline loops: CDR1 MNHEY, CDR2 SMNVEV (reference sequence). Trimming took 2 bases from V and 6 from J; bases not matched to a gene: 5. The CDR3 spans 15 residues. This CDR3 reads CASSLIGTGLNEQFF. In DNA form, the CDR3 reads TGTGCCAGCAGTTTAATTGGGACAGGGCTCAATGAGCAGTTCTTC.

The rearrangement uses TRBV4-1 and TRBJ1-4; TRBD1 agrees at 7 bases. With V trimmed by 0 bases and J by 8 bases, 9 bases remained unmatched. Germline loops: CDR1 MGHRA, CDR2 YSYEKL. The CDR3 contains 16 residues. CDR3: CASSQDRAGGGEKLFF. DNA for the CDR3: TGCGCCAGCAGCCAAGATCGGGCAGGGGGAGGAGAAAAACTGTTTTTT.

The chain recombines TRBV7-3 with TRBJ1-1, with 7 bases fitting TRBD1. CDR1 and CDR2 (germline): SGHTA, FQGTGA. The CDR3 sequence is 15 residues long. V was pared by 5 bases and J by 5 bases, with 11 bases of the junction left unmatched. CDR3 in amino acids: CASSPQGHLSTEAFF. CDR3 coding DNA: TGTGCCAGCAGCCCACAGGGGCACTTGAGTACTGAAGCTTTCTTT.

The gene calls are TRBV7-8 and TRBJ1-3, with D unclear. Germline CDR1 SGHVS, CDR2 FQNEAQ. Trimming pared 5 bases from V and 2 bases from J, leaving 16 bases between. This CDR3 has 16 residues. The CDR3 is CASSARNSRTGNTIYF. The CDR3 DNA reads TGTGCCAGCAGCGCCAGAAATTCACGTACTGGAAACACCATATATTTT.

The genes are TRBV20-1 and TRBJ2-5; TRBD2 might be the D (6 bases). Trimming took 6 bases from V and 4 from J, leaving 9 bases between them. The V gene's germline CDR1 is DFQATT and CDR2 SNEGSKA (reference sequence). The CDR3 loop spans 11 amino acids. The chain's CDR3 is CSAGSGETQYF. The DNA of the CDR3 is TGCAGTGCCGGGAGTGGAGAGACCCAGTACTTC.

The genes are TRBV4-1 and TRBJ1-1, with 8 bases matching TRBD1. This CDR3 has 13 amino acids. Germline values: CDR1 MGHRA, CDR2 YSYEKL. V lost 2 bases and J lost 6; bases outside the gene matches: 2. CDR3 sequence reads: CASSQQGQAEAFF. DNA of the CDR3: TGCGCCAGCAGCCAACAGGGACAGGCTGAAGCTTTCTTT.

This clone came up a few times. CDR3 sequence reads: CASSPPGLADNEQFF. The CDR3 DNA reads TGCGCCAGCAGCCCTCCCGGACTGGCAGACAATGAGCAGTTCTTC. The V gene is TRBV4-1, the J gene TRBJ2-1; a possible D gene is TRBD2 (5 bases). Germline V gene lookup returns CDR1 MGHRA and CDR2 YSYEKL. This CDR3 has 15 residues. V lost 4 bases and J 5 bases, leaving 15 bases between the germline ends.

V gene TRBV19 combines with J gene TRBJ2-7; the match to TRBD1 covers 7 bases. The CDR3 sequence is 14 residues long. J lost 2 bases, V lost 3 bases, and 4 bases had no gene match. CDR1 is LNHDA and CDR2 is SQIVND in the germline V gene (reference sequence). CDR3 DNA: TGTGCCAGTAGTATCGGCAGGGGGACCTACGAGCAGTACTTC. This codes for CASSIGRGTYEQYF.

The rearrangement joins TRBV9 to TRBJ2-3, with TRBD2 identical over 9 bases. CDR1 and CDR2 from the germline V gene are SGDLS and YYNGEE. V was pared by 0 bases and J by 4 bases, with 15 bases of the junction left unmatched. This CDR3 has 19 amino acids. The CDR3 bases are TGTGCCAGCAGCGTAGCCACAGCGGGGGGAAGCCTTGGCGCAGATACGCAGTATTTT. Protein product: CASSVATAGGSLGADTQYF.

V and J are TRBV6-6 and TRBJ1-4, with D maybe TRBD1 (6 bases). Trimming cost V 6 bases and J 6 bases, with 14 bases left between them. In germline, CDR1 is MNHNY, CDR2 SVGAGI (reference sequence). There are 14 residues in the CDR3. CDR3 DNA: TGTGCCAGCAGCCGGGACACCCCAGATGAAAAACTGTTTTTT. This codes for CASSRDTPDEKLFF.

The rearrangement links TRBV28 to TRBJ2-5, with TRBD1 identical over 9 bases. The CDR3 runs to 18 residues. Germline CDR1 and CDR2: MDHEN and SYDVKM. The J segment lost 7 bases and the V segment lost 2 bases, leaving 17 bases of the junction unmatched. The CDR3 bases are TGTGCCAGCAGTTTAATGGGCGCTCGACAGGGGGAGGACGGGACCCAGTACTTC. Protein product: CASSLMGARQGEDGTQYF. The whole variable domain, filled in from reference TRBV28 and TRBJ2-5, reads DVKVTQSSRYLVKRTGEKVFLECVQDMDHENMFWYRQDPGLGLRLIYFSYDVKMKEKGDIPEGYSVSREKKERFSLILESASTNQTSMYLCASSLMGARQGEDGTQYFGPGTRLLVL.

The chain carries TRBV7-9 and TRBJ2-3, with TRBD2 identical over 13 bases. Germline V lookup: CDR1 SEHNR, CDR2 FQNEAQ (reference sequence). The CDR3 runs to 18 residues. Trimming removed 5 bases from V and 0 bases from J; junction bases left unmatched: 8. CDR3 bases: TGTGCCAGCAGCGACTGGACTAGCGGGAGTACCAGCACAGATACGCAGTATTTT. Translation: CASSDWTSGSTSTDTQYF.

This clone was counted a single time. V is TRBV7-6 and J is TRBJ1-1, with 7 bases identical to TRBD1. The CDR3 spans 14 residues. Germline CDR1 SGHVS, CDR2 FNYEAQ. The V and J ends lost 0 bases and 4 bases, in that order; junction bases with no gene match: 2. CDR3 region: CASSLAPGGTEAFF. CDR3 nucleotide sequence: TGTGCCAGCAGCTTAGCCCCAGGGGGCACTGAAGCTTTCTTT. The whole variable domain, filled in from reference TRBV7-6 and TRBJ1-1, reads GAGVSQSPRYKVTKRGQDVALRCDPISGHVSLYWYRQALGQGPEFLTYFNYEAQQDKSGLPNDRFSAERPEGSISTLTIQRTEQRDSAMYRCASSLAPGGTEAFFGQGTRLTVV.

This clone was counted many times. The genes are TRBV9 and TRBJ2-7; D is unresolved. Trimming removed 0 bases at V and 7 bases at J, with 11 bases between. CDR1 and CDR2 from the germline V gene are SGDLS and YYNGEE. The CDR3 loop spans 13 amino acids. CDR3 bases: TGTGCCAGCAGCGTAGATAACTTCGTTGAGCAGTACTTC. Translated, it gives CASSVDNFVEQYF.

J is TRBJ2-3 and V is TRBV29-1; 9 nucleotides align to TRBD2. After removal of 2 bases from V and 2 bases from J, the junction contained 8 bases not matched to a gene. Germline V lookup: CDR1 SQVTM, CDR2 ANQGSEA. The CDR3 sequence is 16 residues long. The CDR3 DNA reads TGCAGCGTTGAAAGTCGTCTAGCGGGGCCCACAGATACGCAGTATTTT. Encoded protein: CSVESRLAGPTDTQYF.